The clone carrying this T cell receptor beta chain showed up many times. The data originate from a study of T cells in Graves' hyperthyroidism and ophthalmopathy. From RNA transcripts, TCR beta CDR3 regions were amplified. First-round RT-PCR targeting the TCR CDR3 was performed with the HTBI primer set. TCRdb reprocessed the multiplex PCR reads with MiXCR, giving one entry per CDR3 protein. The data show 500,000 to 600,000 distinct CDR3 sequences, 15% to 20% seen once. Trimming shortened V by 4 bases and J by 0 bases, and 7 bases separated the two germline ends. The CDR3 has 13 amino acids. Germline V gives CDR1 SNHLY, CDR2 FYNNEI.

The sequence came from a man aged 40-50 years with Graves' ophthalmopathy. V is TRBV2 and J is TRBJ2-7; no definite D call. The sample consisted of blood. The DNA of the CDR3 is TGTGCCAGCAGTGTCGGGTTCTCCTACGAGCAGTACTTC. This translates into CASSVGFSYEQYF.